Presented here are 22 T cell receptor beta chains from one specimen sequenced in a study of T cell responses to AZD1222 COVID-19 vaccine. Profiling relied on immunoSEQ multiplex PCR, and the TCRdb table lists in-frame clones only, not all of them. The sample gives fewer than 200,000 clones, almost 90% of which show up once; about 9.9% is in the top ten. Here the sequenced sample was peripheral blood, taken 28 days after the second AZD1222 dose. Receptors were obtained from an adult who received the AZD1222 COVID-19 vaccine.

The genes are TRBV5-1 and TRBJ2-3; 9 nucleotides line up with TRBD2. The CDR3 totals 14 residues. Germline V gene sequence: CDR1 SGHRS, CDR2 YFSETQ. With 7 bases clipped from V and 1 base from J, the junction kept 4 bases outside the gene matches. CDR3 protein: CASRGGAGTDTQYF. The CDR3 region has the DNA TGCGCCAGCCGCGGGGGGGCGGGCACAGATACGCAGTATTTT.

This chain joins TRBV19 and TRBJ1-2; D possibly corresponds to TRBD1 (6 bases). The CDR3 has 12 amino acids. Germline V lookup: CDR1 LNHDA, CDR2 SQIVND (reference sequence). Trimming took off 5 bases at V and 10 bases at J, with 14 bases between the two ends. CDR3 DNA sequence: TGTGCCAGTAGTCACTCACAGGGTGACTACACCTTC. Its protein is CASSHSQGDYTF.

The chain has TRBV11-2 and TRBJ1-2; tentatively, D is TRBD1 (6 bases). V shed 1 base and J shed 8 bases, with 23 bases lying between them. The CDR3 extends over 17 amino acids. Germline V CDR1 and CDR2: SGHAT, FQNNGV. The CDR3 here is CASSLVAGVSLYSGYTF. CDR3 in DNA: TGTGCCAGCAGCTTAGTTGCAGGGGTCTCCCTTTACAGCGGCTACACCTTC.

The genes are TRBV4-2 and TRBJ2-3, with TRBD2 identical over 13 bases. Per the germline V gene, CDR1 is LGHNA and CDR2 is YNFKEQ. With V trimmed by 0 bases and J by 3 bases, 9 bases remained unmatched. This CDR3 has 19 amino acids. CDR3 coding DNA: TGTGCCAGCAGCCAAGAGATCACTAGCGGGGGGGGTAGTACAGATACGCAGTATTTT. Its protein product is CASSQEITSGGGSTDTQYF.

The chain carries TRBV9 and TRBJ1-2; 7 nucleotides align to TRBD1. V lost 4 bases to trimming and J lost 4 bases; unmatched junction nucleotides: 16. Germline CDR1 SGDLS, CDR2 YYNGEE. This CDR3 comprises 17 residues. CDR3 nucleotides: TGTGCCAGCAGCCCAACCCAGGGAGACAGGGAGGGCTATGGCTACACCTTC. Its translation: CASSPTQGDREGYGYTF.

This rearrangement joins TRBV28 to TRBJ2-5; D unclear. V was pared by 4 bases and J by 1 base, with 10 bases between. The CDR3 totals 14 residues. Per the germline V gene, CDR1 is MDHEN and CDR2 is SYDVKM. CDR3 in amino acids: CASSSPLSQETQYF. The CDR3, as DNA: TGTGCCAGCAGTTCCCCACTGAGCCAAGAGACCCAGTACTTC.

This chain connects TRBV15 to TRBJ2-3; D is possibly TRBD2 (5 bases). This CDR3 is 16 amino acids long. V was clipped by 0 bases and J by 3 bases, with 13 bases between them. Looked up from germline, CDR1 is LNHNV and CDR2 is YYDKDF (reference sequence). CDR3 region: CATSRDLRTLTDTQYF. CDR3 DNA sequence: TGTGCCACCAGCAGAGATCTGCGGACTTTAACAGATACGCAGTATTTT.

The gene calls are TRBV19 and TRBJ2-1, with no clear D. This CDR3 has 12 amino acids. Looked up from germline, CDR1 is LNHDA and CDR2 is SQIVND (reference sequence). Trimming cost V 7 bases and J 0 bases, with 4 bases left between them. The CDR3 region has the DNA TGTGCCAGTAAGAGCTCCTACAATGAGCAGTTCTTC. Amino acids: CASKSSYNEQFF.

A few counts support this clone. The V gene is TRBV29-1, the J gene TRBJ2-7, with D uncertain. Germline V gene data show CDR1 as SQVTM and CDR2 as ANQGSEA. CDR3 size: 14 residues. Trimming shortened V by 4 bases and J by 0 bases, and 13 bases separated the two germline ends. This CDR3 is CSVARAGVSYEQYF. In nucleotides, the CDR3 is TGCAGCGTTGCAAGGGCTGGGGTCTCCTACGAGCAGTACTTC.

This clone was picked up one time. The V gene is TRBV5-6, the J gene TRBJ2-1; unclear D gene. Trimming shortened V by 5 bases and J by 3 bases, and 15 bases separated the two germline ends. This CDR3 has 15 residues. CDR1 and CDR2 (germline): SGHDT, YYEEEE. CDR3 sequence reads: CASSKNFRLYNEQFF. The CDR3 bases are TGTGCCAGCAGTAAGAACTTTCGGCTCTACAATGAGCAGTTCTTC.

This clone was counted once. The V call is TRBV3-1 (or the pseudogene TRBV3-2), the J call TRBJ1-5; 8 bases agree with TRBD1. There are 15 residues in the CDR3. Looked up from germline, CDR1 is LGHDT and CDR2 is YNNKEL (reference sequence). The J segment lost 3 bases and the V segment lost 3 bases, leaving 4 bases of the junction unmatched. DNA of the CDR3: TGTGCCAGCAGCCATGGACAGGGCCTCAATCAGCCCCAGCATTTT. It encodes CASSHGQGLNQPQHF.

The CDR3 reads CASRLSGEQYF. The CDR3 coding sequence is TGTGCCAGCAGGCTTTCCGGAGAGCAGTACTTC. The V call is TRBV2, the J call TRBJ2-7; no reliable D call. V was cut by 6 bases and J by 7 bases, with 10 bases left in between. From germline, CDR1 is SNHLY and CDR2 FYNNEI. The CDR3 loop spans 11 amino acids.

The chain combines TRBV5-1 with TRBJ2-3; D ambiguous. Germline CDR1 reads SGHRS; CDR2 reads YFSETQ. V lost 1 base and J 4 bases, leaving 7 bases between the germline ends. CDR3 length: 13 residues. CDR3 residues: CASSLLGADTQYF. DNA of the CDR3: TGCGCCAGCAGCTTGCTTGGCGCAGATACGCAGTATTTT.

The CDR3 is CASSLDQGRPGNTEAFF. DNA for the CDR3: TGCGCCAGCAGCTTGGATCAGGGTAGGCCGGGGAACACTGAAGCTTTCTTT. The chain joins TRBV5-1 to TRBJ1-1; a possible D gene is TRBD1 (5 bases). V lost 0 bases and J 1 base, leaving 16 bases between the germline ends. CDR1 and CDR2 (germline): SGHRS, YFSETQ. The length of the CDR3 is 17 residues.

This sequence joins TRBV5-6 and TRBJ1-2, with D tentatively TRBD1 (6 bases). In germline, CDR1 is SGHDT, CDR2 YYEEEE. CDR3 length equals 17 residues. V dropped 0 bases and J dropped 0 bases, with 15 bases sitting between them. CDR3 residues: CASSLGSWTATNYGYTF. CDR3 in DNA: TGTGCCAGCAGCTTGGGGTCCTGGACAGCCACTAACTATGGCTACACCTTC.

V is TRBV7-3 and J is TRBJ2-7; 8 bases match TRBD1. CDR1 and CDR2 from the germline V gene are SGHTA and FQGTGA. This CDR3 spans 13 amino acids. Losses at the gene ends were 5 bases for V and 6 bases for J; bases not matched to a gene: 6. CDR3 region: CASSAETGAEQYF. CDR3 DNA: TGTGCCAGCAGCGCCGAGACAGGGGCCGAGCAGTACTTC.

J is TRBJ2-7 and V is TRBV19; no definite D call. The CDR3 contains 13 residues. V was clipped by 5 bases and J by 2 bases, with 10 bases between them. Germline V gives CDR1 LNHDA, CDR2 SQIVND (reference sequence). The CDR3 DNA is TGTGCCAGTAGTTTCCGTGTACCCTACGAGCAGTACTTC. Translation gives CASSFRVPYEQYF.

A word on this clone: Other DNA sequences in the sample encode the same CDR3. The chain recombines TRBV7-3 with TRBJ1-1, with D unresolved. Germline V gene data show CDR1 as SGHTA and CDR2 as FQGTGA. V was shortened by 0 bases and J by 2 bases, with 4 bases between the two germline ends. CDR3 length: 13 residues. CDR3 DNA sequence: TGTGCCAGCAGCTTAACCCGCAACACTGAAGCTTTCTTT. Its protein is CASSLTRNTEAFF.

The chain is built from TRBV29-1 and TRBJ1-3; D is possibly TRBD1 (5 bases). The length of the CDR3 is 13 residues. Germline CDR1 reads SQVTM; CDR2 reads ANQGSEA. The ends were cut back, 5 bases at V and 0 bases at J, with 8 bases in the middle. The CDR3 DNA reads as TGCAGCGTTTCGACAGCCTCTGGAAACACCATATATTTT. It yields the protein CSVSTASGNTIYF.

This rearrangement joins TRBV5-1 to TRBJ2-3, with 10 bases identical to TRBD2. V dropped 3 bases and J dropped 4; count of bases not matched to a gene: 8. The CDR3 runs to 16 residues. Germline CDR1 is SGHRS and CDR2 is YFSETQ. CDR3 amino acids: CASSSGLALPSDTQYF. CDR3 bases: TGCGCCAGCAGCTCGGGACTAGCGCTACCTTCAGATACGCAGTATTTT.

This rearrangement joins TRBV19 to TRBJ1-1; D gene unclear. The CDR3 is 13 amino acids. Trimming cost V 2 bases and J 6 bases, with 10 bases left between them. Germline CDR1 is LNHDA and CDR2 is SQIVND (reference sequence). CDR3 region: CASSITTYAEAFF. CDR3 nucleotides: TGTGCCAGTAGTATAACCACATACGCTGAAGCTTTCTTT.

V is TRBV5-8 and J is TRBJ2-2; 7 bases line up with TRBD1. CDR3 length: 14 residues. Germline V CDR1 and CDR2: SGHTS, YDEGEE. The V segment lost 4 bases and the J segment 1 base; nucleotides outside the gene matches: 1. The CDR3 DNA is TGTGCCAGCAGCAGACAGGGGAACACCGGGGAGCTGTTTTTT. The encoded protein is CASSRQGNTGELFF. Supplemented by reference TRBV5-8 and TRBJ2-2, the full variable domain reads EAGVTQSPTHLIKTRGQQATLRCSPISGHTSVYWYQQALGLGLQFLLWYDEGEERNRGNFPPRFSGRQFPNYSSELNVNALELEDSALYLCASSRQGNTGELFFGEGSRLTVL.